The clone carrying this TCR beta chain appeared a few times. The sample is drawn from a study of neoadjuvant anti-PD-1 for oral cavity cancer. Study-level background: Around day 43, patients without progression received a fourth nivolumab dose before surgery.

Specified time point: after neoadjuvant nivolumab, at surgical resection. Patients had newly diagnosed, untreated stage II-IVA oral cavity squamous cell carcinoma. Germline V gene lookup returns CDR1 LGHNA and CDR2 YSLEER. CDR3 length equals 15 residues. The V and J ends lost 2 bases and 6 bases, in that order; junction bases with no gene match: 9. The method was immunoSEQ multiplex PCR; TCRdb's version includes in-frame clones alone and lacks a portion of them. The sample has some 15,000 clones; about 34% are singletons. This rearrangement joins TRBV4-3 to TRBJ2-7; TRBD1 matches at 8 bases. The TCR originated in a person aged 35-80 years with oral cavity squamous cell carcinoma. Material: tumor tissue, obtained after nivolumab (anti-PD-1) treatment. Written as DNA, the CDR3 is TGCGCCAGCAGCCAAACAAGGACAGGGTTGGGCGAGCAGTACTTC. It is translated as CASSQTRTGLGEQYF.